These 30 T cell receptor beta chains came from one sample sequenced in a study of blood T cells in healthy people across ages. A second 7 to 11 cycle PCR used barcoded and J-beta primers. TCRdb ran MiXCR on the 5' RACE reads and lists one entry per CDR3 protein. Found here are roughly 1,700,000 distinct CDR3 sequences, over 25% of them singletons; the top ten hold 7% to 9%. Source material: blood. Receptors were obtained from a woman in her twenties or thirties in good health.

This chain connects TRBV20-1 to TRBJ2-3, with a tentative D call TRBD2 (5 bases). Germline V gene sequence: CDR1 DFQATT, CDR2 SNEGSKA (reference sequence). Trimming took off 6 bases at V and 5 bases at J, with 18 bases between the two ends. CDR3 length equals 14 residues. CDR3 coding DNA: TGCAGTGCCCCCGAGCGGAGTGCAAAAGATACGCAGTATTTT. As protein: CSAPERSAKDTQYF.

This clonotype was counted a few times. The rearrangement joins TRBV2 to TRBJ1-2; D may be TRBD1 (5 bases). Germline CDR1 and CDR2: SNHLY and FYNNEI. This CDR3 is built from 14 residues. Trimming removed 4 bases at V and 5 bases at J, with 14 bases between. The CDR3 nucleotides read TGTGCCAGCAGTGGGGAGGGGATGGGATATGGCTACACCTTC. As protein: CASSGEGMGYGYTF.

This clonotype was seen a handful of times. The DNA of the CDR3 is TGTGCCAGCAGACGGAAGGACGGGACCCTGATGAACACTGAAGCTTTCTTT. Translating it yields CASRRKDGTLMNTEAFF. V is TRBV7-9 and J is TRBJ1-1, with a possible D match to TRBD1 (5 bases). Germline V lookup: CDR1 SEHNR, CDR2 FQNEAQ (reference sequence). V lost 6 bases and J lost 0, with 20 bases in between. The CDR3 is made up of 17 amino acids.

Many counts were recorded for this clonotype. The V gene is TRBV29-1, the J gene TRBJ2-1; perhaps TRBD1 as D (5 bases). Trimming removed 7 bases at V and 5 bases at J, with 12 bases between. Germline-derived CDR1 and CDR2 are SQVTM and ANQGSEA. The CDR3 contains 12 residues. CDR3 in DNA: TGCAGCGAACAACAGGTAGACAATGAGCAGTTCTTC. Translating it yields CSEQQVDNEQFF.

This clonotype was seen at least ten times. J is TRBJ1-2 and V is TRBV29-1; 12 positions agree with TRBD1. The CDR3 sequence is 13 residues long. The V gene end was trimmed by 7 bases and the J gene end by 7 bases; junction bases not matched to a gene: 7. Germline lookup yields CDR1 SQVTM and CDR2 ANQGSEA. CDR3: CSALGQGAGGYTF. Written as DNA, the CDR3 is TGCAGCGCCCTGGGACAGGGGGCGGGTGGCTACACCTTC.

V is TRBV20-1 and J is TRBJ2-3; 10 bases line up with TRBD2. With 4 bases clipped from V and 6 bases from J, the junction kept 13 bases outside the gene matches. CDR1 DFQATT and CDR2 SNEGSKA come from the germline V gene (reference sequence). The CDR3 totals 16 residues. CDR3 in amino acids: CSAKKLAGTTGDTQYF. CDR3 coding DNA: TGCAGTGCTAAGAAACTAGCGGGAACCACAGGGGATACGCAGTATTTT.

This clonotype was detected many times. The chain carries TRBV29-1 and TRBJ1-2; no firm D call. V gave up 7 bases and J gave up 5 bases, with 14 bases separating them. Germline V gene sequence: CDR1 SQVTM, CDR2 ANQGSEA. The CDR3 totals 12 residues. The CDR3 reads CSASVQSYGYTF. In nucleotides, the CDR3 is TGCAGCGCCTCAGTTCAGTCGTATGGCTACACCTTC.

Concerning this clonotype itself: Given a much more abundant clone one base away, this may be a read error. V and J are TRBV5-1 and TRBJ2-6, with TRBD2 matching over 7 bases. CDR3 length equals 17 residues. Germline V gene sequence: CDR1 SGHRS, CDR2 YFSETQ. CDR3 DNA: TGCGCCAGCAGCTTGGAGGGAGGGCCCTCTGGGGCCAGCGTCCTGACTTTC. Translated, it gives CASSLEGGPSGASVLTF.

This sequence joins TRBV28 and TRBJ2-1, with 7 bases that match TRBD2. V gave up 6 bases and J gave up 7 bases; unmatched junction bases: 9. CDR1 MDHEN and CDR2 SYDVKM come from the germline V gene. CDR3 length: 14 residues. CDR3 amino acids: CASSPGLEKNEQFF. The CDR3 bases are TGTGCCAGCAGCCCCGGACTAGAGAAGAATGAGCAGTTCTTC. The full variable domain, its missing parts supplied by reference TRBV28 and TRBJ2-1, is DVKVTQSSRYLVKRTGEKVFLECVQDMDHENMFWYRQDPGLGLRLIYFSYDVKMKEKGDIPEGYSVSREKKERFSLILESASTNQTSMYLCASSPGLEKNEQFFGPGTRLTVL.

The chain links TRBV30 to TRBJ1-1; no reliable D call. Trimming shortened V by 3 bases and J by 6 bases, and 14 bases separated the two germline ends. Per the germline V gene, CDR1 is GTSNPN and CDR2 is SVGIG (reference sequence). The CDR3 runs 13 residues. CDR3 sequence reads: CAWRVLGISEAFF. The DNA for the CDR3 is TGTGCCTGGAGGGTACTGGGGATTTCTGAAGCTTTCTTT.

There are a few counts of this clonotype. CDR3 in amino acids: CASGVGTGVNQPQHF. CDR3 coding DNA: TGTGCTAGTGGTGTTGGGACAGGAGTCAATCAGCCCCAGCATTTT. The genes are TRBV12-5 and TRBJ1-5; 8 bases align to TRBD1. Germline CDR1 LGHNT, CDR2 FRNRAP. With 5 bases clipped from V and 3 bases from J, the junction kept 6 bases outside the gene matches. The CDR3 spans 15 residues.

V gene TRBV20-1 combines with J gene TRBJ2-1; 8 bases fit TRBD2. There are 16 residues in the CDR3. The germline CDR1 and CDR2 sequences are DFQATT and SNEGSKA (reference sequence). The ends lost 0 bases at V and 4 bases at J; junction bases unmatched: 8. The CDR3 loop is CSARDEELAVYNEQFF. Here the CDR3 DNA reads TGCAGTGCTAGAGATGAGGAACTAGCGGTATACAATGAGCAGTTCTTC.

V usage is TRBV30 and J usage is TRBJ2-5, with D possibly TRBD1 on 5 matching bases. CDR1 is GTSNPN, CDR2 SVGIG, per germline (reference sequence). CDR3 length: 13 amino acids. V was clipped by 5 bases and J by 5 bases, with 15 bases between them. Here the CDR3 reads CAWELDSSETQYF. In DNA form, the CDR3 reads TGTGCCTGGGAACTCGACAGTTCGGAGACCCAGTACTTC.

This clonotype was counted many times. The chain is built from TRBV5-1 and TRBJ2-1; 11 bases are a match to TRBD2. Germline V gene sequence: CDR1 SGHRS, CDR2 YFSETQ. This CDR3 has 16 amino acids. Trimming took 2 bases from V and 4 from J; bases not matched to a gene: 5. The CDR3 is CASSFQGTSGYNEQFF. DNA for the CDR3: TGCGCCAGCAGCTTTCAAGGGACTAGCGGTTACAATGAGCAGTTCTTC. Drawing the rest from reference TRBV5-1 and TRBJ2-1, the complete variable domain is KAGVTQTPRYLIKTRGQQVTLSCSPISGHRSVSWYQQTPGQGLQFLFEYFSETQRNKGNFPGRFSGRQFSNSRSEMNVSTLELGDSALYLCASSFQGTSGYNEQFFGPGTRLTVL.

The table lists this clonotype with a few counts. One base away lies a much larger clone, so this may be a sequencing read error. This chain links TRBV12-3 or TRBV12-4 with TRBJ2-6, with D possibly matching TRBD1 (5 bases). This CDR3 comprises 15 residues. CDR3 sequence: CASSLMPSGANVPTF. DNA for the CDR3: TGTGCCAGCAGTTTAATGCCCTCTGGGGCCAACGTCCCGACTTTC.

The chain links TRBV2 to TRBJ2-5; no reliable D call. V was clipped by 4 bases and J by 2 bases, with 14 bases between them. This CDR3 comprises 15 residues. Germline CDR1 reads SNHLY; CDR2 reads FYNNEI. The CDR3 DNA follows: TGTGCCAGCAGTGTTGGGTTGGGCTCACAAGAGACCCAGTACTTC. Encoded protein: CASSVGLGSQETQYF.

In the case of this clonotype: A single base separates this from a much larger clone, so it may be a read error. Here the CDR3 omits its conserved ending phenylalanine or tryptophan, so a read error is the likely source. DNA of the CDR3: TGTGCCAGCAGTTTTAACGTTGGTGGACTAGCGAAAAACATTCAGTACCTC. Protein product: CASSFNVGGLAKNIQYL. The chain has TRBV12-3 or TRBV12-4 and TRBJ2-4, with 9 bases aligning to TRBD2. The CDR3 has 17 residues. After removal of 3 bases from V and 4 bases from J, the junction contained 10 bases not matched to a gene.

This clonotype was recorded at least ten times. V usage is TRBV7-2 and J usage is TRBJ2-5; 8 positions match TRBD2. V dropped 0 bases and J dropped 6; count of bases not matched to a gene: 9. CDR3 length: 16 amino acids. The germline V gene has CDR1 SGHTA and CDR2 FQGNSA. The CDR3 loop is CASSLAYGAGDQTQYF. DNA for the CDR3: TGTGCCAGCAGCTTAGCATACGGAGCGGGGGATCAGACCCAGTACTTC.

The chain combines TRBV6-5 with TRBJ2-3; 7 bases agree with TRBD2. V shed 10 bases and J 8 bases; nucleotides not matched to a gene: 12. Germline-derived CDR1 and CDR2 are MNHEY and SVGAGI. CDR3 length: 13 amino acids. CDR3 amino acids: CATQRSSGGTQYF. The CDR3 nucleotides read TGTGCCACCCAGCGGAGTTCGGGGGGTACGCAGTATTTT.

On this clonotype: Since a much larger clone is just one base distant, this may be a read error. In this CDR3 the conserved last residue, phenylalanine or tryptophan, is missing, so a read error is likely. V gene TRBV7-9 combines with J gene TRBJ2-1; D is unresolved. This CDR3 region has 12 residues. Germline V CDR1 and CDR2: SEHNR, FQNEAQ (reference sequence). V was cut by 5 bases and J by 3 bases, with 5 bases left in between. The CDR3 loop reads CASSDNYNEQFV. The CDR3 DNA reads as TGTGCCAGCAGCGACAACTACAATGAGCAGTTCGTC.

The V gene is TRBV11-3, the J gene TRBJ2-3, with 8 bases that match TRBD1. From germline, CDR1 is SGHNT and CDR2 YENEEA. This CDR3 region has 15 residues. The trim removed 5 bases at V and 5 bases at J, leaving 9 bases unmatched. The CDR3 spells CASSPTGAFGDTQYF. Written as DNA, the CDR3 is TGTGCCAGCAGCCCGACAGGGGCTTTTGGAGATACGCAGTATTTT. The full variable domain, its missing parts supplied by reference TRBV11-3 and TRBJ2-3, is EAGVVQSPRYKIIEKKQPVAFWCNPISGHNTLYWYLQNLGQGPELLIRYENEEAVDDSQLPKDRFSAERLKGVDSTLKIQPAELGDSAVYLCASSPTGAFGDTQYFGPGTRLTVL.

This clonotype was observed a handful of times. The genes are TRBV20-1 and TRBJ2-7; D perhaps matches TRBD2 (6 bases). This CDR3 comprises 12 residues. The germline gives CDR1 DFQATT, CDR2 SNEGSKA (reference sequence). CDR3 sequence: CSLGGNSYEQYF. CDR3 sequence (DNA): TGCAGCCTTGGGGGGAATTCCTACGAGCAGTACTTC.

The chain uses TRBV20-1 and TRBJ2-7; D ambiguous. The germline V and J ends were trimmed by 6 bases and 3 bases, with 15 bases remaining between them. CDR3 length: 13 amino acids. Germline loops: CDR1 DFQATT, CDR2 SNEGSKA (reference sequence). CDR3 in DNA: TGCAGTGCGAGTCAGCTGTTCCTCTACGAGCAGTACTTC. Its translation: CSASQLFLYEQYF.

This clonotype appeared a few times. This chain joins TRBV14 and TRBJ1-5; 7 bases are shared with TRBD1. V dropped 3 bases and J dropped 5; count of bases not matched to a gene: 25. CDR3 length: 21 residues. CDR1 SGHDN and CDR2 FVKESK come from the germline V gene. CDR3 protein: CASSQYRGGELLGDPDQPQHF. CDR3 DNA: TGTGCCAGCAGCCAGTACAGAGGGGGCGAATTGCTAGGGGACCCCGATCAGCCCCAGCATTTT.

Concerning this clonotype: At one end the junction does not follow the germline gene, possibly because of a read error. CDR3 in DNA: TGTGCCAGCAGTAACCGGGACAGGGTTTACGACGAGCAGGACTTC. Its protein is CASSNRDRVYDEQDF. The chain combines TRBV12-3 or TRBV12-4 with TRBJ2-7; 9 nucleotides agree with TRBD1. This CDR3 is built from 15 residues.

This clonotype showed up just a few times. The chain is built from TRBV20-1 and TRBJ2-4; no clear D. V was cut by 0 bases and J by 13 bases, with 19 bases left in between. There are 14 residues in the CDR3. Germline V CDR1 and CDR2: DFQATT, SNEGSKA (reference sequence). Here the CDR3 reads CSAREPSNLNEQYF. In nucleotides, the CDR3 is TGCAGTGCTAGAGAACCGTCTAATCTCAATGAGCAGTACTTC.

This sequence joins TRBV20-1 and TRBJ1-4; 7 bases match TRBD1. V shed 3 bases, J shed 0 bases, and the junction held 13 bases outside the gene matches. Per germline, CDR1 DFQATT and CDR2 SNEGSKA (reference sequence). This CDR3 contains 18 residues. Here the CDR3 reads CSARGQTKGGATNEKLFF. The CDR3, as DNA: TGCAGTGCTAGGGGACAGACCAAAGGAGGGGCAACTAATGAAAAACTGTTTTTT.

This clonotype occurred many times. V is TRBV11-2 and J is TRBJ2-4; D ambiguous. This CDR3 is 14 amino acids long. V lost 1 base to trimming and J lost 0 bases, with 4 bases between them. Germline lookup yields CDR1 SGHAT and CDR2 FQNNGV. CDR3 sequence: CASSLVRAKNIQYF. As DNA, the CDR3 is TGTGCCAGCAGCTTAGTGAGAGCCAAAAACATTCAGTACTTC.

V usage is TRBV5-1 and J usage is TRBJ1-4, with D uncertain. V gave up 4 bases and J gave up 6 bases, with 13 bases separating them. This CDR3 region has 14 residues. CDR1 SGHRS and CDR2 YFSETQ come from the germline V gene. CDR3 residues: CASSRTDSDEKLFF. CDR3 coding DNA: TGCGCCAGCAGCCGTACAGACTCAGATGAAAAACTGTTTTTT.

The J gene is TRBJ2-3, the V gene TRBV29-1; no clear D. CDR1 is SQVTM, CDR2 ANQGSEA, per germline. V was trimmed by 3 bases and J by 1 base, leaving 11 bases between them. This CDR3 contains 14 residues. The CDR3 coding sequence is TGCAGCGTTGAGGTCAATACCCGCACAGATACGCAGTATTTT. Its translation: CSVEVNTRTDTQYF.